Each of the 29 T cell receptor beta chains below was sequenced from the same sample in a study of breast tumors, draining lymph nodes, adjacent tissues. Breast cancer patients provided tissue from their axillary draining lymph nodes. TCRdb re-called the multiplex PCR reads through MiXCR, storing one row per CDR3 protein. The sample yields approximately 210,000 distinct CDR3 sequences, 32% seen once. Sequencing was done on a sample of axillary lymph node tissue. Receptors originate from a female donor with breast cancer. Some clones in this sample may be carry-over from other donors' samples.

Many counts were recorded for this clonotype. CDR3 sequence (DNA): TGTGCCACCAGTGGCGCAGAGGGACTAGCGGGGGTCAATGAGCAGTTCTTC. The encoded protein is CATSGAEGLAGVNEQFF. The chain uses TRBV24-1 and TRBJ2-1; TRBD2 agrees at 14 bases. CDR1 KGHDR and CDR2 SFDVKD come from the germline V gene. The CDR3 extends over 17 amino acids. V was pared by 5 bases and J by 6 bases, with 8 bases of the junction left unmatched.

The table lists this clonotype with many counts. The V gene is TRBV7-2, the J gene TRBJ2-3; possibly TRBD2 for D (6 bases). Between the trimmed V and J ends, which lost 2 bases and 4 bases, there was a span of 19 bases. CDR1 and CDR2 (germline): SGHTA, FQGNSA. The CDR3 sequence is 17 residues long. The DNA of the CDR3 is TGTGCCAGCAGCTTAAGGGGCAGTGGGCGGAGGGCAGATACGCAGTATTTT. Protein: CASSLRGSGRRADTQYF.

The chain employs TRBV10-3 and TRBJ1-1; D is unclear. V lost 3 bases and J lost 3, with 11 bases in between. The CDR3 sequence is 14 residues long. The germline CDR1 and CDR2 sequences are ENHRY and SYGVKD. The CDR3 protein is CAISDSEWDTEAFF. The CDR3, as DNA: TGTGCCATCAGTGATTCGGAATGGGACACTGAAGCTTTCTTT.

This clonotype was observed many times. The rearrangement joins TRBV28 to TRBJ1-5; D is uncertain. Germline lookup yields CDR1 MDHEN and CDR2 SYDVKM. The CDR3 is made up of 15 amino acids. The V end lost 4 bases, the J end lost 4 bases, and 14 bases lay between the germline ends. The chain's CDR3 is CASSSPTRPNQPQHF. Written as DNA, the CDR3 is TGTGCCAGCAGTTCCCCGACAAGACCGAATCAGCCCCAGCATTTT.

The gene calls are TRBV7-2 and TRBJ1-1, with D maybe TRBD1 (5 bases). The ends were cut back, 0 bases at V and 7 bases at J, with 12 bases in the middle. Germline-derived CDR1 and CDR2 are SGHTA and FQGNSA. This CDR3 is 14 amino acids long. In nucleotides, the CDR3 is TGTGCCAGCAGCTTAGCACTAGTGCAGGGTGAAGCTTTCTTT. Translating it yields CASSLALVQGEAFF.

There are many counts of this clonotype. The rearrangement joins TRBV2 to TRBJ2-7, with D possibly being TRBD2 (6 bases). The CDR3 has 13 residues. Germline lookup yields CDR1 SNHLY and CDR2 FYNNEI. The V gene lost 6 bases and the J gene lost 1 base, with 10 bases spanning the gap. In nucleotides, the CDR3 is TGTGCCAGCAGAGGGACTCTGTCCTACGAGCAGTACTTC. Protein: CASRGTLSYEQYF.

Turning to this clonotype: A much more abundant neighbour one base away suggests this may be a read error. This chain uses TRBV19 with TRBJ2-3; 11 bases agree with TRBD2. The CDR3 covers 16 residues. CDR1 and CDR2 from the germline V gene are LNHDA and SQIVND (reference sequence). The V gene end was trimmed by 11 bases and the J gene end by 4 bases; junction bases not matched to a gene: 14. In DNA, the CDR3 is TGTGCCGGTGGTCCGGGGACTAGCGGATGGGCAGATACGCAGTATTTT. Its translation is CAGGPGTSGWADTQYF.

This clonotype came up many times. CDR3 amino acids: CASSLESGKNTGELFF. CDR3 sequence (DNA): TGTGCCAGCAGCTTAGAAAGCGGGAAGAACACCGGGGAGCTGTTTTTT. This rearrangement joins TRBV11-3 to TRBJ2-2, with TRBD2 matching 7 bases. The ends lost 0 bases at V and 1 base at J; junction bases unmatched: 2. The CDR3 is made up of 16 amino acids. The germline gives CDR1 SGHNT, CDR2 YENEEA. Full variable domain (remainder filled in from reference TRBV11-3 and TRBJ2-2): EAGVVQSPRYKIIEKKQPVAFWCNPISGHNTLYWYLQNLGQGPELLIRYENEEAVDDSQLPKDRFSAERLKGVDSTLKIQPAELGDSAVYLCASSLESGKNTGELFFGEGSRLTVL.

The rearrangement joins TRBV19 to TRBJ1-4, with D perhaps matching TRBD1 (5 bases). The germline CDR1 and CDR2 sequences are LNHDA and SQIVND (reference sequence). There are 15 residues in the CDR3. V gave up 5 bases and J gave up 6 bases, with 16 bases separating them. The CDR3 DNA follows: TGTGCCAGTAGTCCTCCGGGACGGGGCTATGAAAAACTGTTTTTT. Translated, it gives CASSPPGRGYEKLFF.

This clonotype came up many times. This rearrangement joins TRBV7-9 to TRBJ1-2; D possibly corresponds to TRBD1 (6 bases). The germline gives CDR1 SEHNR, CDR2 FQNEAQ (reference sequence). The germline V and J ends were trimmed by 5 bases and 7 bases, with 20 bases remaining between them. This CDR3 is built from 15 residues. CDR3 sequence: CASSTSDGGAGGYTF. The CDR3 nucleotides read TGTGCCAGCAGCACCTCCGACGGGGGGGCGGGTGGCTACACCTTC. Together with reference TRBV7-9 and TRBJ1-2, the CDR3 gives the full variable domain: DTGVSQNPRHKITKRGQNVTFRCDPISEHNRLYWYRQTLGQGPEFLTYFQNEAQLEKSRLLSDRFSAERPKGSFSTLEIQRTEQGDSAMYLCASSTSDGGAGGYTFGSGTRLTVV.

Worth noting for this clonotype: This may be a read error: a much more frequent sequence differs by one nucleotide. Without the conserved terminal phenylalanine or tryptophan, this CDR3 likely stems from a read error. The chain is built from TRBV6-5 and TRBJ1-2; D gene unclear. This CDR3 region has 14 residues. Trimming left V 7 bases short and J 2 bases short, with 14 bases between. Germline CDR1 MNHEY, CDR2 SVGAGI. Here the CDR3 reads CASTPPTGNYGYTL. The CDR3 region has the DNA TGTGCCAGCACTCCCCCGACTGGAAACTATGGCTACACCCTC.

The V call is TRBV6-5, the J call TRBJ2-7, with 8 bases aligning to TRBD2. V was clipped by 8 bases and J by 6 bases; unmatched bases: 9. CDR3 size: 13 residues. From germline, CDR1 is MNHEY and CDR2 SVGAGI. CDR3 DNA: TGTGCCAGCCCCCTTGCGGGGGGTGGCGAGCAGTACTTC. This translates into CASPLAGGGEQYF.

This rearrangement joins TRBV7-2 to TRBJ1-5; D ambiguous. The CDR3 covers 13 residues. The germline V gene has CDR1 SGHTA and CDR2 FQGNSA. The V end lost 1 base, the J end lost 10 bases, and 11 bases lay between the germline ends. The DNA for the CDR3 is TGTGCCAGCAGCTTAGACGGAGCTGGTCCCCAGCATTTT. Translated, it gives CASSLDGAGPQHF.

This clonotype was seen repeatedly, ten times or more. The chain couples TRBV7-9 to TRBJ1-3; D ambiguous. V was pared by 6 bases and J by 3 bases, with 15 bases between. Germline lookup yields CDR1 SEHNR and CDR2 FQNEAQ (reference sequence). The CDR3 has 15 residues. CDR3 in amino acids: CASRPPQRIGNTIYF. Here the CDR3 DNA reads TGTGCCAGCAGACCCCCCCAGAGAATTGGAAACACCATATATTTT.

This clonotype was seen ten or more times. V is TRBV11-1 and J is TRBJ2-3; the D gene is possibly TRBD1 (5 bases). The ends were cut back, 3 bases at V and 2 bases at J, with 9 bases in the middle. The CDR3 length is 14 residues. Germline-derived CDR1 and CDR2 are SGHAT and FQDESV (reference sequence). The CDR3 region is CASSFGHVTDTQYF. In DNA form, the CDR3 reads TGTGCCAGCAGCTTCGGACACGTCACAGATACGCAGTATTTT.

The chain is built from TRBV3-1 and TRBJ2-3; no firm D call. With 3 bases removed from V and 4 bases from J, the gap between germline ends came to 11 bases. The CDR3 is made up of 14 amino acids. Germline CDR1 is LGHDT and CDR2 is YNNKEL (reference sequence). The CDR3 loop is CASSHVGPSDTQYF. The CDR3 DNA follows: TGTGCCAGCAGCCACGTGGGCCCCTCAGATACGCAGTATTTT.

This clonotype was observed at least ten times. This chain links TRBV11-2 with TRBJ2-2; D remains unclear. The V gene's germline CDR1 is SGHAT and CDR2 FQNNGV. The CDR3 spans 11 residues. V was cut by 4 bases and J by 7 bases, with 4 bases left in between. DNA for the CDR3: TGTGCCAGCAGCTATGGCGGGGAGCTGTTTTTT. Residues: CASSYGGELFF.

This clonotype was counted ten times or more. This chain joins TRBV5-5 and TRBJ2-5, with a weak D call TRBD1 (6 bases). Germline lookup yields CDR1 SGHKS and CDR2 YYEKEE (reference sequence). This CDR3 is built from 14 residues. Trimming shortened V by 4 bases and J by 3 bases, and 13 bases separated the two germline ends. The CDR3 loop reads CASSTWTVKETQYF. CDR3 sequence (DNA): TGTGCCAGCAGCACGTGGACAGTTAAAGAGACCCAGTACTTC.

This clonotype has at least ten counts. The gene calls are TRBV20-1 and TRBJ2-3; TRBD2 is a possible D gene (5 bases). CDR1 is DFQATT and CDR2 is SNEGSKA in the germline V gene (reference sequence). Between the trimmed V and J ends, which lost 5 bases and 0 bases, there was a span of 18 bases. This CDR3 is 16 amino acids long. In DNA, the CDR3 is TGCAGTGCTCTAGAGGTTACCGGACTCAGCACAGATACGCAGTATTTT. Its translation is CSALEVTGLSTDTQYF.

This clonotype showed up many times. The rearrangement uses TRBV20-1 and TRBJ2-5; no firm D call. The CDR3 contains 10 residues. Germline V lookup: CDR1 DFQATT, CDR2 SNEGSKA (reference sequence). The V gene lost 3 bases and the J gene lost 10 bases, with 9 bases spanning the gap. The CDR3, as DNA: TGCAGTGCTAGCAGAGTTTTCCAGTACTTC. This gives the protein CSASRVFQYF.

The sample holds many counts of this clonotype. This sequence joins TRBV28 and TRBJ2-1, with TRBD2 identical over 10 bases. Germline V gene lookup returns CDR1 MDHEN and CDR2 SYDVKM. The CDR3 loop spans 15 amino acids. V lost 3 bases, J lost 10 bases, and 9 bases stayed unmatched. The chain's CDR3 is CASSFGLAGVSEQFF. The CDR3 DNA reads TGTGCCAGCAGTTTCGGGCTAGCGGGAGTATCGGAGCAGTTCTTC.

Notes on this clonotype: The junction departs from germline at one end; a sequencing error may be responsible. The chain carries TRBV27 and TRBJ2-2, with a tentative D call TRBD2 (6 bases). The germline V gene has CDR1 MNHEY and CDR2 SMNVEV (reference sequence). The CDR3 loop spans 16 amino acids. CDR3 bases: TGTGCCATCAGTTTATCGTTGGGGGGTCCCACCGGGGAGCTGTTTTTT. As protein: CAISLSLGGPTGELFF.

On this clonotype: A much larger clone sits a single nucleotide away, making a read error possible. Without the conserved terminal phenylalanine or tryptophan, this CDR3 likely stems from a read error. The chain recombines TRBV9 with TRBJ2-2; D ambiguous. V gave up 0 bases and J gave up 7 bases, with 7 bases separating them. The CDR3 length is 13 residues. Germline CDR1 is SGDLS and CDR2 is YYNGEE. CDR3 in amino acids: CASSVVPGGELFS. The CDR3 nucleotides read TGTGCCAGCAGCGTAGTACCGGGCGGGGAGCTGTTTTCT.

This clonotype was counted at least ten times. V gene TRBV5-6 combines with J gene TRBJ2-4, with 7 nucleotides matching TRBD1. V was pared by 5 bases and J by 7 bases, with 9 bases of the junction left unmatched. This CDR3 has 14 amino acids. CDR1 and CDR2 (germline): SGHDT, YYEEEE. The CDR3 is CASSPTTGSNIQYF. In nucleotides, the CDR3 is TGTGCCAGCAGTCCGACGACAGGGTCGAACATTCAGTACTTC.

As to this clonotype: One base away lies a much larger clone, so this may be a sequencing read error. The rearrangement uses TRBV30 and TRBJ2-1, with unresolved D. Trimming took 5 bases from V and 10 from J, leaving 9 bases between them. CDR1 and CDR2 (germline): GTSNPN, SVGIG (reference sequence). This CDR3 region has 10 residues. The CDR3 DNA reads TGTGCCTGGGCCGGATACGAGCAGTTCTTC. As protein: CAWAGYEQFF.

In this sample, this clonotype turned up many times. This chain joins TRBV20-1 and TRBJ2-1, with D perhaps assigned TRBD1 or TRBD2 (5 bases each). Germline V gives CDR1 DFQATT, CDR2 SNEGSKA (reference sequence). The CDR3 runs to 14 residues. V was pared by 4 bases and J by 3 bases, with 13 bases between. The DNA for the CDR3 is TGCAGTGCTAACCCCGGGACCAACTACAATGAGCAGTTCTTC. This translates into CSANPGTNYNEQFF.

This clonotype was observed at least ten times. The chain has TRBV20-1 and TRBJ2-7, with D perhaps matching TRBD1 (6 bases). Looked up from germline, CDR1 is DFQATT and CDR2 is SNEGSKA (reference sequence). The V end was cut by 3 bases, the J end by 4 bases, with 13 bases between. The CDR3 has 13 amino acids. CDR3 bases: TGCAGTGCTAGGTGGGACACGGGATACGAGCAGTACTTC. Translated, it gives CSARWDTGYEQYF.

This clonotype was counted ten times or more. J is TRBJ1-3 and V is TRBV25-1; 8 nucleotides align to TRBD1. Trimming removed 3 bases from V and 2 bases from J; junction bases left unmatched: 3. CDR3 size: 15 residues. Looked up from germline, CDR1 is MGHDK and CDR2 is SYGVNS. Here the CDR3 reads CASSETGVAGNTIYF. The CDR3 DNA follows: TGTGCCAGCAGTGAGACAGGGGTTGCTGGAAACACCATATATTTT. The variable domain in full, with the rest retrieved from reference TRBV25-1 and TRBJ1-3, is EADIYQTPRYLVIGTGKKITLECSQTMGHDKMYWYQQDPGMELHLIHYSYGVNSTEKGDLSSESTVSRIRTEHFPLTLESARPSHTSQYLCASSETGVAGNTIYFGEGSWLTVV.

Regarding this clonotype: With a much larger clone just one base away, this may be a read error. The gene calls are TRBV6-5 and TRBJ1-1, with D hard to call. Germline V CDR1 and CDR2: MNHEY, SVGAGI. This CDR3 has 14 amino acids. The chain's CDR3 is CASSHSPLRAEAFF. CDR3 nucleotides: TGTGCCAGCAGTCACTCGCCGCTAAGGGCTGAAGCTTTCTTT.